Below are 31 T cell receptor beta chains sequenced from a single sample in a study of OX40 agonist ivuxolimab in advanced cancers. Method: immunoSEQ multiplex PCR; TCRdb's copy keeps in-frame clones and lacks some. The sample lists 35,000 to 50,000 clones, 80% to 90% occurring once. This sample comprised CD4+ or CD8+ T cells sorted from blood, obtained in a trial of the OX40 agonist ivuxolimab. The receptors here all came from an adult with an advanced solid tumor such as melanoma, head and neck, liver or kidney cancer.

The chain joins TRBV14 to TRBJ1-2, with no clear D. V shed 6 bases and J shed 0 bases, with 14 bases lying between them. Per germline, CDR1 SGHDN and CDR2 FVKESK. The length of the CDR3 is 15 residues. The CDR3 DNA sequence: TGTGCCAGCAGTCCACACGTTAACTCTAACTATGGCTACACCTTC. Amino acid sequence: CASSPHVNSNYGYTF. The complete variable domain, with remaining parts taken from reference TRBV14 and TRBJ1-2, reads EAGVTQFPSHSVIEKGQTVTLRCDPISGHDNLYWYRRVMGKEIKFLLHFVKESKQDESGMPNNRFLAERTGGTYSTLKVQPAELEDSGVYFCASSPHVNSNYGYTFGSGTRLTVV.

The chain combines TRBV7-9 with TRBJ2-2, with D uncertain. V was trimmed by 5 bases and J by 4 bases, leaving 14 bases between them. The CDR3 totals 15 residues. Germline V gene data show CDR1 as SEHNR and CDR2 as FQNEAQ (reference sequence). The CDR3 loop reads CASSMMSRSTGELFF. The CDR3 DNA is TGTGCCAGCAGCATGATGTCCAGGAGCACCGGGGAGCTGTTTTTT.

The chain links TRBV21-1 to TRBJ2-7; whether TRBD2, the table's D call, matches the DNA was not checked. TRBV21-1 is labeled a pseudogene. This CDR3 comprises 17 residues. CDR3 DNA: TGTGCCAGCAGGGTAGCGGGAAGGCGCTCCTTTTACCACGAGCAGTACGTC. Residues: CASRVAGRRSFYHEQYV.

The chain is built from TRBV6-1 and TRBJ2-2, with D unresolved. The germline CDR1 and CDR2 sequences are MNHNS and SASEGT. Trimming removed 1 base from V and 0 bases from J, with 6 bases in between. There are 15 residues in the CDR3. CDR3 in amino acids: CASSEGVANTGELFF. The CDR3 bases are TGTGCCAGCAGTGAAGGAGTAGCGAACACCGGGGAGCTGTTTTTT.

The chain combines TRBV7-3 with TRBJ1-1, with 8 bases aligning to TRBD1. Germline CDR1 and CDR2: SGHTA and FQGTGA. This CDR3 has 14 amino acids. The V segment lost 5 bases and the J segment 4 bases; nucleotides outside the gene matches: 6. The CDR3 DNA follows: TGTGCCAGCAGCATTACAGGGGGTAGCACTGAAGCTTTCTTT. Translation gives CASSITGGSTEAFF.

J is TRBJ1-2 and V is TRBV18, with 7 bases matching TRBD1. J lost 5 bases, V lost 3 bases, and 3 bases had no gene match. This CDR3 region has 13 residues. Germline values: CDR1 KGHSH, CDR2 LQKENI. The CDR3 DNA is TGTGCCAGCTCACCCGCCAGGGGGTATGGCTACACCTTC. Translation gives CASSPARGYGYTF.

Here the CDR3 reads CASSLQGLPNSPLHF. The CDR3 DNA reads TGTGCCAGCAGCTTACAGGGGTTACCGAATTCACCCCTCCACTTT. The V gene is TRBV7-2, the J gene TRBJ1-6, with D possibly TRBD1 on 6 matching bases. The length of the CDR3 is 15 residues. V shed 2 bases and J shed 7 bases, with 12 bases lying between them. The V gene's germline CDR1 is SGHTA and CDR2 FQGNSA.

The gene calls are TRBV7-2 and TRBJ2-1; D remains unclear. Germline values: CDR1 SGHTA, CDR2 FQGNSA. V dropped 3 bases and J dropped 0 bases, with 12 bases sitting between them. The CDR3 is 16 amino acids. The CDR3 region has the DNA TGTGCCAGCAGCTTTCTGGGCGGCCTCTCCTACAATGAGCAGTTCTTC. Translation gives CASSFLGGLSYNEQFF.

There are a few counts of this clone. J is TRBJ2-3 and V is TRBV29-1; 9 nucleotides line up with TRBD1. The trim removed 7 bases at V and 3 bases at J, leaving 8 bases unmatched. The length of the CDR3 is 14 residues. Germline V gene data show CDR1 as SQVTM and CDR2 as ANQGSEA. The CDR3: CSGLTGGGTDTQYF. CDR3 nucleotide sequence: TGCAGCGGTCTAACAGGGGGCGGGACAGATACGCAGTATTTT.

With regard to this clone: At the DNA level, this CDR3 is encoded by other sequences in the same sample as well. In DNA form, the CDR3 reads TGTGCCAGCAGCTCTCAGGGGAACACTGAAGCTTTCTTT. Encoded protein: CASSSQGNTEAFF. The chain employs TRBV7-2 and TRBJ1-1; D is possibly TRBD1 (5 bases). Germline CDR1 reads SGHTA; CDR2 reads FQGNSA. With 4 bases removed from V and 1 base from J, the gap between germline ends came to 7 bases. The CDR3 has 13 residues.

This clone occurred a few times. This chain joins TRBV19 and TRBJ1-4; 9 nucleotides align to TRBD1. The CDR3 is made up of 14 amino acids. CDR1 is LNHDA and CDR2 is SQIVND in the germline V gene (reference sequence). The J segment lost 5 bases and the V segment lost 6 bases, leaving 4 bases of the junction unmatched. The CDR3 protein is CASRGTGSNEKLFF. Written as DNA, the CDR3 is TGTGCCAGTAGAGGGACAGGGTCCAATGAAAAACTGTTTTTT.

The rearrangement uses TRBV27 and TRBJ2-4; 7 bases agree with TRBD2. V dropped 7 bases and J dropped 4; count of bases not matched to a gene: 7. Germline CDR1 and CDR2: MNHEY and SMNVEV (reference sequence). The CDR3 loop spans 14 amino acids. CDR3 DNA: TGTGCCAGCAAACCCAGCGGGACTAAAAACATTCAGTACTTC. Translating gives CASKPSGTKNIQYF.

This chain's CDR3 is CASSSYYEQYF. In DNA form, the CDR3 reads TGTGCCAGCAGCTCCTACTACGAGCAGTACTTC. This chain connects TRBV7-9 to TRBJ2-7; no firm D call. CDR1 is SEHNR, CDR2 FQNEAQ, per germline (reference sequence). There are 11 residues in the CDR3. Trimming left V 4 bases short and J 3 bases short, with 4 bases between.

CDR3: CASRPLPGTNYGYTF. The CDR3 DNA follows: TGTGCCAGCCGACCCCTCCCCGGGACTAACTATGGCTACACCTTC. The chain combines TRBV19 with TRBJ1-2; D unresolved. Germline V CDR1 and CDR2: LNHDA, SQIVND (reference sequence). The CDR3 sequence is 15 residues long. The V end lost 9 bases, the J end lost 0 bases, and 17 bases lay between the germline ends.

V is TRBV7-7 and J is TRBJ2-1; D is undetermined. In germline, CDR1 is SSHAT, CDR2 FNYEAQ (reference sequence). The CDR3 is made up of 15 amino acids. Between the trimmed V and J ends, which lost 1 base and 0 bases, there was a span of 7 bases. This CDR3 is CASSLELNSYNEQFF. As DNA, the CDR3 is TGTGCCAGCAGCTTAGAACTAAACTCCTACAATGAGCAGTTCTTC.

A few counts support this clone. The genes are TRBV5-6 and TRBJ2-7; D may correspond to TRBD1 or TRBD2 (6 bases each). The CDR3 is 12 amino acids. Trimming removed 6 bases from V and 7 bases from J, with 14 bases in between. Germline CDR1 reads SGHDT; CDR2 reads YYEEEE. CDR3 amino acids: CASTLGAGEQYF. For the CDR3, the DNA is TGTGCCAGCACCCTGGGGGCGGGGGAGCAGTACTTC.

The V and J genes are TRBV5-6 and TRBJ1-2; TRBD1 might be the D (5 bases). V lost 1 base, J lost 0 bases, and 10 bases lay in between. Germline CDR1 is SGHDT and CDR2 is YYEEEE. This CDR3 has 15 residues. CDR3: CASSLLDRPNYGYTF. DNA of the CDR3: TGTGCCAGCAGCTTGCTCGACAGACCTAACTATGGCTACACCTTC. Supplemented by reference TRBV5-6 and TRBJ1-2, the full variable domain reads DAGVTQSPTHLIKTRGQQVTLRCSPKSGHDTVSWYQQALGQGPQFIFQYYEEEERQRGNFPDRFSGHQFPNYSSELNVNALLLGDSALYLCASSLLDRPNYGYTFGSGTRLTVV.

This clone has more than one count but fewer than ten. This chain connects TRBV7-9 to TRBJ1-4; D not certain. V was clipped by 5 bases and J by 12 bases, with 10 bases between them. The CDR3 has 11 residues. Germline lookup yields CDR1 SEHNR and CDR2 FQNEAQ (reference sequence). The CDR3 DNA is TGTGCCAGCAGCGTCGCCTCGGAACTGTTTTTT. This codes for CASSVASELFF.

The rearrangement links TRBV18 to TRBJ1-2; 8 nucleotides line up with TRBD1. Germline V lookup: CDR1 KGHSH, CDR2 LQKENI. The CDR3 totals 16 residues. V shed 0 bases and J 5 bases; nucleotides not matched to a gene: 8. The CDR3 region is CASSPPGQVGDYGYTF. The CDR3 nucleotides read TGTGCCAGCTCACCACCGGGACAGGTCGGGGATTATGGCTACACCTTC.

J is TRBJ2-1 and V is TRBV10-3; the D is unclear. The ends were cut back, 4 bases at V and 2 bases at J, with 9 bases in the middle. This CDR3 spans 14 amino acids. CDR1 ENHRY and CDR2 SYGVKD come from the germline V gene. The CDR3 protein is CAISGPTTYNEQFF. The CDR3 coding sequence is TGTGCCATCAGTGGGCCCACTACCTACAATGAGCAGTTCTTC.

The sample holds one count of this clone. The chain uses TRBV7-3 and TRBJ2-2, with 10 positions matching TRBD2. Germline assignment: CDR1 SGHTA and CDR2 FQGTGA. The junction had 5 bases not matched to a gene; V was cut back by 2 bases and J by 5 bases. The CDR3 is 16 amino acids. The CDR3 nucleotides read TGTGCCAGCAGCTTATCTAGCGGGAGTGGGACCGGGGAGCTGTTTTTT. Residues: CASSLSSGSGTGELFF.

J is TRBJ2-3 and V is TRBV7-2; D unclear. This CDR3 contains 13 residues. Deletions cut 1 base from V and 9 bases from J, with 11 bases between. CDR1 is SGHTA and CDR2 is FQGNSA in the germline V gene. The CDR3 sequence: CASSLGSSLTQYF. The CDR3 DNA follows: TGTGCCAGCAGCTTAGGAAGTAGTTTAACGCAGTATTTT.

This chain joins TRBV2 and TRBJ2-7; TRBD2 matches 7 bases. In germline, CDR1 is SNHLY, CDR2 FYNNEI. V shed 1 base, J shed 3 bases, and the junction held 6 bases outside the gene matches. CDR3 size: 15 residues. The CDR3 sequence: CASSEGTSEVYEQYV. CDR3 coding DNA: TGTGCCAGCAGTGAAGGCACTAGCGAGGTCTACGAGCAGTACGTC.

This clone was recorded a few times. The V call is TRBV7-8, the J call TRBJ2-7, with TRBD2 identical over 8 bases. Looked up from germline, CDR1 is SGHVS and CDR2 is FQNEAQ. The CDR3 is made up of 15 amino acids. J lost 4 bases, V lost 5 bases, and 10 bases had no gene match. The CDR3, as DNA: TGTGCCAGCAGCGACGAAGCGGGAGTGGGTTACGAGCAGTACTTC. Translated, it gives CASSDEAGVGYEQYF.

This clone counts as medium-sized. V and J are TRBV5-1 and TRBJ1-1, with unresolved D. Per the germline V gene, CDR1 is SGHRS and CDR2 is YFSETQ. This CDR3 is 15 amino acids long. Trimming took 0 bases from V and 2 from J, leaving 11 bases between them. The CDR3 region has the DNA TGCGCCAGCAGCTTGGAGGCACCTGGAAACACTGAAGCTTTCTTT. Its protein is CASSLEAPGNTEAFF. Variable domain in full (rest from reference TRBV5-1 and TRBJ1-1): KAGVTQTPRYLIKTRGQQVTLSCSPISGHRSVSWYQQTPGQGLQFLFEYFSETQRNKGNFPGRFSGRQFSNSRSEMNVSTLELGDSALYLCASSLEAPGNTEAFFGQGTRLTVV.

The genes are TRBV29-1 and TRBJ1-1; D gene ambiguous. The CDR3 has 13 residues. V dropped 2 bases and J dropped 0 bases, with 7 bases sitting between them. The germline V gene has CDR1 SQVTM and CDR2 ANQGSEA. CDR3 in DNA: TGCAGCGTTGAACGGAACATGAACACTGAAGCTTTCTTT. Translating gives CSVERNMNTEAFF.

The chain employs TRBV30 and TRBJ2-1, with 12 bases that match TRBD2. CDR3 length: 17 amino acids. Per the germline V gene, CDR1 is GTSNPN and CDR2 is SVGIG (reference sequence). V shed 2 bases and J 9 bases; nucleotides not matched to a gene: 14. CDR3 loop: CAWSNLEASGREGEQFF. In DNA, the CDR3 is TGTGCCTGGAGTAACCTTGAGGCTAGCGGGAGGGAAGGTGAGCAGTTCTTC.

With regard to this clone: The same CDR3 also results from other DNA sequences found in this sample. The DNA of the CDR3 is TGTGCCAGCAGCCGGGGGCCAGGGGCTTTCAATCAGCCCCAGCATTTT. Amino acids: CASSRGPGAFNQPQHF. V is TRBV27 and J is TRBJ1-5; TRBD1 is a possible D gene (6 bases). Germline V gene sequence: CDR1 MNHEY, CDR2 SMNVEV (reference sequence). Between the trimmed V and J ends, which lost 6 bases and 3 bases, there was a span of 18 bases. CDR3 length: 16 amino acids.

This sequence joins TRBV5-1 and TRBJ1-6; tentatively, D is TRBD1 (6 bases). The V gene lost 2 bases and the J gene lost 7 bases, with 10 bases spanning the gap. Germline V gene lookup returns CDR1 SGHRS and CDR2 YFSETQ. CDR3 length equals 14 residues. CDR3: CASSLLRGNSPLHF. DNA of the CDR3: TGCGCCAGCAGCTTATTGAGGGGGAATTCACCCCTCCACTTT.

This sequence joins TRBV7-3 and TRBJ2-6; D unresolved. The CDR3 sequence is 14 residues long. Germline lookup yields CDR1 SGHTA and CDR2 FQGTGA. The V end was cut by 2 bases, the J end by 2 bases, with 4 bases between. In DNA, the CDR3 is TGTGCCAGCAGCTTAGGGGCTGGGGCCAACGTCCTGACTTTC. This sequence encodes CASSLGAGANVLTF.

This chain connects TRBV7-3 to TRBJ2-1; 14 bases match TRBD2. Germline V gives CDR1 SGHTA, CDR2 FQGTGA. V trimming: 5 bases; J trimming: 11 bases; junction bases outside the gene matches: 14. The CDR3 sequence is 17 residues long. The CDR3 loop is CASSPKGLAGVPFKQFF. In DNA, the CDR3 is TGTGCCAGCAGCCCCAAGGGACTAGCGGGAGTCCCTTTTAAGCAGTTCTTC.